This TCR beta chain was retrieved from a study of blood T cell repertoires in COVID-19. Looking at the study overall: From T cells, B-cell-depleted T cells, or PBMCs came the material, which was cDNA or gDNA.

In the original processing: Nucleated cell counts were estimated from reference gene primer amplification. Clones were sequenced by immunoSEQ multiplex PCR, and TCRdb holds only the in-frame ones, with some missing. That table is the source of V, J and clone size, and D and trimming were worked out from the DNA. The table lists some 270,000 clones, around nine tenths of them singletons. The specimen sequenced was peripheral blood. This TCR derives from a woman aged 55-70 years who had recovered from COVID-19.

Written as DNA, the CDR3 is TGTGCCAGCAGCCCTATGGGGCTTGATGAAAAACTGTTTTTT. Translating gives CASSPMGLDEKLFF. The chain recombines TRBV14 with TRBJ1-4; TRBD1 might be the D (5 bases). The CDR3 sequence is 14 residues long. The V and J ends lost 4 bases and 6 bases respectively, with 12 bases between them. The germline V gene encodes CDR1 SGHDN and CDR2 FVKESK.